The following is a T cell receptor (beta chain) sequence with its context. Authors' analysis steps: Estimated nucleated cell counts came from reference gene primer amplification. Data came from immunoSEQ multiplex PCR; TCRdb stores just in-frame clones and leaves some out. V and J calls plus clone size are reproduced from that table; the DNA served to infer D and trimming. The repertoire includes under 500,000 clones, roughly 89% of them detected once, and roughly 4% sits in the top ten. This sample is drawn from a study of blood T cell repertoires in COVID-19. About the study: The origin of the acute and convalescent COVID-19 samples was the United States, Italy and Spain. From T cells, B-cell-depleted T cells, or PBMCs came the material, which was cDNA or gDNA.

Trimming removed 2 bases from V and 0 bases from J, with 14 bases in between. CDR1 and CDR2 (germline): SGHDT, YYEEEE. The CDR3 has 16 amino acids. This receptor was taken from a woman younger than 45 with acute or convalescent COVID-19. The chain employs TRBV5-6 and TRBJ1-1; tentative D call: TRBD1 (6 bases). The source material was peripheral blood. CDR3 nucleotide sequence: TGTGCCAGCAGCTTATGGCAGGCAGGGGTGAACACTGAAGCTTTCTTT. It encodes CASSLWQAGVNTEAFF.